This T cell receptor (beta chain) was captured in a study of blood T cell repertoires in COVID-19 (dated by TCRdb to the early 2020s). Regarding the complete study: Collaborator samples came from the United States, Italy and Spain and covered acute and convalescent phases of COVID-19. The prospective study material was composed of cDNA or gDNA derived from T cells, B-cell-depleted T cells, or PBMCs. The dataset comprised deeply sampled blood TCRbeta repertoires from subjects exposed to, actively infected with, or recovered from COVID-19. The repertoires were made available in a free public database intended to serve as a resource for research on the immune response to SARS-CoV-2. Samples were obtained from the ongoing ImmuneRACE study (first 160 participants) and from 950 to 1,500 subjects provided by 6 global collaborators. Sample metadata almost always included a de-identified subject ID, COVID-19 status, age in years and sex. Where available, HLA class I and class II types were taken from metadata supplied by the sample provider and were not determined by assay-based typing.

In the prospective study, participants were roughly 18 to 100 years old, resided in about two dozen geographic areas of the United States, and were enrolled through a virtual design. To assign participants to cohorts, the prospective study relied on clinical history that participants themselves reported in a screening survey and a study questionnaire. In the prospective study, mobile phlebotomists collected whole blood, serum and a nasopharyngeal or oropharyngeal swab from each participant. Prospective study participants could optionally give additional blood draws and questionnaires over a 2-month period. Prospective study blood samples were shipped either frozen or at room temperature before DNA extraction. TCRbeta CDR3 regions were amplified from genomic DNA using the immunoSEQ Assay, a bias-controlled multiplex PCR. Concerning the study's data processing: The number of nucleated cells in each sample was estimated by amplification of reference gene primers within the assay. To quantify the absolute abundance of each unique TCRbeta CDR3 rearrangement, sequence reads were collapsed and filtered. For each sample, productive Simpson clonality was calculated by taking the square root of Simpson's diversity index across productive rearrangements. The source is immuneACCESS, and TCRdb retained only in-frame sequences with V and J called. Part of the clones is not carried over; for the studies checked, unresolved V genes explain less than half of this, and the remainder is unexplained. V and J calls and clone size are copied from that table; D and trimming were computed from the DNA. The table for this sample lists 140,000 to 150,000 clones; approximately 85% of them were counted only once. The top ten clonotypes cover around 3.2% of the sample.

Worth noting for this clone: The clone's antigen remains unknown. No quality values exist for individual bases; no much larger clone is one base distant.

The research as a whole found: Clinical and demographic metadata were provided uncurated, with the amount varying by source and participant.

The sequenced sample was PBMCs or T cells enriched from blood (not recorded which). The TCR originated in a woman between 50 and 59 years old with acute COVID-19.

The DNA sequence is as follows: TGCGCCAGCAGCTTGGAGTGGCTAGCGGAGTCCTACGAGCAGTACTTC. Its protein reads: CASSLEWLAESYEQYF. The chain links TRBV5-1 with TRBJ2-7; TRBD2 matches 7 bases in the middle. The CDR3, cysteine through phenylalanine, is 16 amino acids long. Only the CDR3 region is kept as DNA, spanning 48 bases read in frame from base 1. Compared with germline, V lacks 0 bases and J lacks 1 base; bases without a gene match: 7. CDR1 and CDR2, looked up from the germline V gene, are SGHRS and YFSETQ.